This T cell receptor (beta chain) was observed in a study of blood T cell repertoires in COVID-19. The wider study: Acute and convalescent COVID-19 samples came from the United States, Italy and Spain. Sources were T cells, B-cell-depleted T cells, or PBMCs; the material itself was cDNA or gDNA.

The data were produced by immunoSEQ multiplex PCR, yet TCRdb's version contains in-frame clones alone and is incomplete. The table has about 73,000 clones, around 79% seen once. Germline CDR1 is LGHDT and CDR2 is YNNKEL (reference sequence). Unmatched junction bases numbered 6, after V lost 0 bases and J lost 10 bases. The CDR3 has 16 residues. The source of this sequence is a man in his fifties or sixties with acute or convalescent COVID-19. The V call is TRBV3-1 (or the pseudogene TRBV3-2), the J call TRBJ2-1, with 13 bases that match TRBD2. Material: peripheral blood. In nucleotides, the CDR3 is TGTGCCAGCAGCCAAGATCCGGGACTAGCGGGAAAGGAGCAGTTCTTC. Its protein is CASSQDPGLAGKEQFF.